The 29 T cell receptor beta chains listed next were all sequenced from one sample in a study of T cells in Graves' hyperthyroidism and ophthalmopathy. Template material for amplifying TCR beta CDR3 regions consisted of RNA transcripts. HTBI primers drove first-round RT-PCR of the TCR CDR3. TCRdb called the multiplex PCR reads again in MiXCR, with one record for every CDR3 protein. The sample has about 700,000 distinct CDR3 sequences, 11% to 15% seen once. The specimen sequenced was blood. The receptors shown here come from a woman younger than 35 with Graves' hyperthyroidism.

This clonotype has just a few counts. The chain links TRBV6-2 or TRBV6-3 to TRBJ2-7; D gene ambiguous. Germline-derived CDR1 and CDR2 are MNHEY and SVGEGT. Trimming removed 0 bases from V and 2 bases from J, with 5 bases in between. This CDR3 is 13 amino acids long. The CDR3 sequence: CASSYSNAYEQYF. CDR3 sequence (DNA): TGTGCCAGCAGTTACTCGAACGCCTACGAGCAGTACTTC.

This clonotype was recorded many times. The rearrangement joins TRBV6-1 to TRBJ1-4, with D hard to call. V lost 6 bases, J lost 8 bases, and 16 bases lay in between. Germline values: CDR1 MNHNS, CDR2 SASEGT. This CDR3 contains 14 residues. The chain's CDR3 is CASRGPLYVEKLFF. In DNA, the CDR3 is TGTGCCAGCAGAGGACCCCTGTACGTAGAAAAACTGTTTTTT.

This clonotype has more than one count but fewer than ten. For the CDR3, the DNA is TGCAGTGCTCCCGCAGGAAGCACAGATACGCAGTATTTT. It encodes CSAPAGSTDTQYF. The rearrangement joins TRBV20-1 to TRBJ2-3; D unresolved. Trimming removed 5 bases at V and 0 bases at J, with 9 bases between. Germline V gene data show CDR1 as DFQATT and CDR2 as SNEGSKA (reference sequence). This CDR3 has 13 amino acids.

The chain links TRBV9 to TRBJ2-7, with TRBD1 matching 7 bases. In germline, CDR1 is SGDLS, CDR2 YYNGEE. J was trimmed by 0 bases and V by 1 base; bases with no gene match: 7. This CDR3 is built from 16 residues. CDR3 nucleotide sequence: TGTGCCAGCAGCGTACCTCGACAGGGTCTCTCCTACGAGCAGTACTTC. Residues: CASSVPRQGLSYEQYF.

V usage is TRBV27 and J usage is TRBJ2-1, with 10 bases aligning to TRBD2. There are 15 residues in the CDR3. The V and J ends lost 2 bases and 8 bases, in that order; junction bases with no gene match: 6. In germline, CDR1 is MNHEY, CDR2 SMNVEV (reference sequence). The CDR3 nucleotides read TGTGCCAGCAGTTTAGAAGAGACTAGCGGGTATGAGCAGTTCTTC. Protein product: CASSLEETSGYEQFF.

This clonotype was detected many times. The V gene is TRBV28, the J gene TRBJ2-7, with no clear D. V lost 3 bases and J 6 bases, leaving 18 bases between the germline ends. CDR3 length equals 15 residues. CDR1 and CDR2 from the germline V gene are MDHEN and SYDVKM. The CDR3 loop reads CASSFTQRLVPEQYF. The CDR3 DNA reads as TGTGCCAGCAGTTTCACCCAAAGATTGGTACCCGAGCAGTACTTC. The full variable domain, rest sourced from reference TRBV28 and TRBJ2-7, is DVKVTQSSRYLVKRTGEKVFLECVQDMDHENMFWYRQDPGLGLRLIYFSYDVKMKEKGDIPEGYSVSREKKERFSLILESASTNQTSMYLCASSFTQRLVPEQYFGPGTRLTVT.

The CDR3 reads CASSSFGGRNQPQHF. Here the CDR3 DNA reads TGTGCCAGCAGCTCATTTGGGGGGAGGAATCAGCCCCAGCATTTT. J is TRBJ1-5 and V is TRBV7-9; D possibly corresponds to TRBD1 (5 bases). Trimming pared 4 bases from V and 4 bases from J, leaving 14 bases between. The CDR3 is 15 amino acids. Germline CDR1 SEHNR, CDR2 FQNEAQ (reference sequence).

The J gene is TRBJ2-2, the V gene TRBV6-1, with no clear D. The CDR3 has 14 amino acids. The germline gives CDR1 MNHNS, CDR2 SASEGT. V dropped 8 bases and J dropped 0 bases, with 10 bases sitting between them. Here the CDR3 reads CASGVSANTGELFF. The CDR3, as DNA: TGTGCCAGCGGCGTGTCCGCGAACACCGGGGAGCTGTTTTTT.

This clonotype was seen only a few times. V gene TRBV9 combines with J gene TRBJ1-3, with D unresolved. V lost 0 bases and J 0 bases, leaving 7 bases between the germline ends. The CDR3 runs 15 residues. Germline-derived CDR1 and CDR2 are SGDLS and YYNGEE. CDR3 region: CASSVGTLSGNTIYF. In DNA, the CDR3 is TGTGCCAGCAGCGTAGGAACACTCTCTGGAAACACCATATATTTT.

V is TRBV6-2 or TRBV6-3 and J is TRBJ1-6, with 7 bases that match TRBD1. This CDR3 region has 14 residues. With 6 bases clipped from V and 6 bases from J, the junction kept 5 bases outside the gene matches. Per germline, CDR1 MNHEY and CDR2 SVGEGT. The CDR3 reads CASREGQTNSPLHF. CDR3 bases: TGTGCCAGCAGAGAGGGACAGACTAATTCACCCCTCCACTTT.

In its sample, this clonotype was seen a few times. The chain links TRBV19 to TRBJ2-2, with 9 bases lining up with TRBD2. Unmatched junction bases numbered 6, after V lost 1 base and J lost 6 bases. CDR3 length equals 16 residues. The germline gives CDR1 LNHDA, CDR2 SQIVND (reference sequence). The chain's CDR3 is CASSIALAGVAGELFF. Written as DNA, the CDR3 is TGTGCCAGTAGTATAGCATTAGCGGGAGTCGCCGGGGAGCTGTTTTTT.

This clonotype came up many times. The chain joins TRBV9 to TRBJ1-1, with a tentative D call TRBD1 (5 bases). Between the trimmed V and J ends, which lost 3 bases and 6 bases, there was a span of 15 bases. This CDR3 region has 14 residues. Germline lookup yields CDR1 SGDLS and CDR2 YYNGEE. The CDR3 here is CASSAPGTGAEAFF. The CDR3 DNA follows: TGTGCCAGCAGCGCGCCCGGGACCGGGGCTGAAGCTTTCTTT.

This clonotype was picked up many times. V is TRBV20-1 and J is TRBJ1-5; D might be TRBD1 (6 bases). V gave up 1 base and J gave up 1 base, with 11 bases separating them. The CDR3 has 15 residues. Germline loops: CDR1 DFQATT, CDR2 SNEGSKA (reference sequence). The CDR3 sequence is CSARGGLLSNQPQHF. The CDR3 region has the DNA TGCAGTGCTAGAGGGGGGCTATTGAGCAATCAGCCCCAGCATTTT.

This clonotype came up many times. CDR3 loop: CSASNRGGKETQYF. In nucleotides, the CDR3 is TGCAGTGCTAGTAACAGGGGCGGGAAAGAGACCCAGTACTTC. The J gene is TRBJ2-5, the V gene TRBV20-1, with D tentatively TRBD1 (7 bases). Germline values: CDR1 DFQATT, CDR2 SNEGSKA (reference sequence). V shed 3 bases and J shed 3 bases, with 14 bases lying between them. CDR3 length equals 14 residues.

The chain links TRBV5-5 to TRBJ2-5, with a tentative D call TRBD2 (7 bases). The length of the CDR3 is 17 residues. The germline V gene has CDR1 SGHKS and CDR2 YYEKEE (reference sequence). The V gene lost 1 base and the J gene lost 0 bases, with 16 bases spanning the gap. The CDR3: CASSLILGGANQETQYF. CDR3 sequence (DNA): TGTGCCAGCAGCTTGATCTTAGGGGGGGCGAACCAAGAGACCCAGTACTTC.

The CDR3 loop is CSALAGVGTGELFF. CDR3 sequence (DNA): TGCAGCGCACTAGCGGGAGTTGGCACCGGGGAGCTGTTTTTT. V is TRBV29-1 and J is TRBJ2-2, with 11 bases matching TRBD2. J was trimmed by 4 bases and V by 7 bases; bases with no gene match: 5. Germline CDR1 SQVTM, CDR2 ANQGSEA. This CDR3 is built from 14 residues.

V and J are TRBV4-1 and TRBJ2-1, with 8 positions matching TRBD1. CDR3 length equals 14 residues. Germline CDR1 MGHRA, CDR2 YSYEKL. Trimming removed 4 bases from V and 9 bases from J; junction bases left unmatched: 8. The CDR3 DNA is TGCGCCAGCAGCCCAGGACAGGGAAGGGTTGAGCAGTTCTTC. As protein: CASSPGQGRVEQFF.

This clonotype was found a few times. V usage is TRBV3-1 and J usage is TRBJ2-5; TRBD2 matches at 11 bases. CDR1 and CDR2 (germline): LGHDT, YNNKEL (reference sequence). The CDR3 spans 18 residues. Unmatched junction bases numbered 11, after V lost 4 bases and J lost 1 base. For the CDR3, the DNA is TGTGCCAGCAGCCCACGGACTAGCGGGTTCGGTTTCCAAGAGACCCAGTACTTC. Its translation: CASSPRTSGFGFQETQYF.

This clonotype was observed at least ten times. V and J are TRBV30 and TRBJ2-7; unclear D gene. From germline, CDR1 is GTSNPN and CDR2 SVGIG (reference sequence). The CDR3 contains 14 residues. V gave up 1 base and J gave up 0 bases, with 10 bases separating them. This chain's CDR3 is CAWSDDWSSYEQYF. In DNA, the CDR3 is TGTGCCTGGAGTGATGACTGGTCCTCCTACGAGCAGTACTTC.

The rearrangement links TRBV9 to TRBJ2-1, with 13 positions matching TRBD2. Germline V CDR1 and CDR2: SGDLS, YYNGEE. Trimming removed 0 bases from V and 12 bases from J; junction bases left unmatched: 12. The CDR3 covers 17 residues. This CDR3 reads CASSVAGTSGNHKGQFF. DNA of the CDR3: TGTGCCAGCAGCGTAGCCGGGACTAGCGGGAACCACAAGGGGCAGTTCTTC.

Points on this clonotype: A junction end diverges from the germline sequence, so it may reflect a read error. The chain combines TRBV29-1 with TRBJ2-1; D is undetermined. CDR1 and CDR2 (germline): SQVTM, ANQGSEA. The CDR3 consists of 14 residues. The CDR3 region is CSVEGLESYNGQFF. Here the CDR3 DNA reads TGCAGCGTTGAAGGGCTAGAATCCTACAATGGGCAGTTCTTC.

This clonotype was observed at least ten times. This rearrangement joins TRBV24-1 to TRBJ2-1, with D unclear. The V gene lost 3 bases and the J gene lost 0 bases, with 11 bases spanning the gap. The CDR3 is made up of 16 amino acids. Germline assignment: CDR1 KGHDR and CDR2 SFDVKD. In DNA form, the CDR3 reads TGTGCCACCAGTGATATGTACGGAAGCTCCTACAATGAGCAGTTCTTC. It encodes CATSDMYGSSYNEQFF.

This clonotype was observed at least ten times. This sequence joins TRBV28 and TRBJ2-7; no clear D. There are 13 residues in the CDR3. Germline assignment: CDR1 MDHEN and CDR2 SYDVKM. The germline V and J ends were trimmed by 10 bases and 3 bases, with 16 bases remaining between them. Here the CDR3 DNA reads TGTGCCACCCTCCCATGGGGTTACTACGAGCAGTACTTC. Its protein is CATLPWGYYEQYF.

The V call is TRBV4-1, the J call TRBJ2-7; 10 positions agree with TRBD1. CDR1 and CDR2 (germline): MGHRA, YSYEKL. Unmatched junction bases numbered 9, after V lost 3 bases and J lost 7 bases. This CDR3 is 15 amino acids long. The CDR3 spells CASSQVPGQGREQYF. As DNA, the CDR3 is TGCGCCAGCAGCCAGGTACCGGGACAGGGGAGGGAGCAGTACTTC.

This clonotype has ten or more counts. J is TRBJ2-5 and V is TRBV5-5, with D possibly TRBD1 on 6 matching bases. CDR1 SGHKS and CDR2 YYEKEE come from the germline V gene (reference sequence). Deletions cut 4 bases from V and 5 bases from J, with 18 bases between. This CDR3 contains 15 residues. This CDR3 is CASSLRGTKRETQYF. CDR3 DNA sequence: TGTGCCAGCAGCCTACGTGGGACAAAGCGGGAGACCCAGTACTTC.

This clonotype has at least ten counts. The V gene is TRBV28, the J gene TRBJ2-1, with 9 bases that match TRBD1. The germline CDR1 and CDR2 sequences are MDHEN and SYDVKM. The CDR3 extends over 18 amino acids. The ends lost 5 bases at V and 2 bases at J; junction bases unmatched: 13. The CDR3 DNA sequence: TGTGCCAGCAGTGGTCTGGCACAGGGGGCCACAACCTACAATGAGCAGTTCTTC. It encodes CASSGLAQGATTYNEQFF.

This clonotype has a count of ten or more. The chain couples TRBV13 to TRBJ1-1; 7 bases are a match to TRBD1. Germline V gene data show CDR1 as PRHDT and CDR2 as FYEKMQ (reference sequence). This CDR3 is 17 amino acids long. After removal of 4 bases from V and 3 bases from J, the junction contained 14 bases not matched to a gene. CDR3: CASSSGGMGGAHTEAFF. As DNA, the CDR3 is TGTGCCAGCAGCTCAGGGGGTATGGGGGGGGCACACACTGAAGCTTTCTTT.

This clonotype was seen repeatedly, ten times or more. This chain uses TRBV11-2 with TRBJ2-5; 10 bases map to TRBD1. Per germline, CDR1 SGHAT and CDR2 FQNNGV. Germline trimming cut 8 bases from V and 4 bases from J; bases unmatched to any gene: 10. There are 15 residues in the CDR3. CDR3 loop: CASGLPGQGIETQYF. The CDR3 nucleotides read TGTGCCAGCGGATTACCGGGACAGGGGATAGAGACCCAGTACTTC.

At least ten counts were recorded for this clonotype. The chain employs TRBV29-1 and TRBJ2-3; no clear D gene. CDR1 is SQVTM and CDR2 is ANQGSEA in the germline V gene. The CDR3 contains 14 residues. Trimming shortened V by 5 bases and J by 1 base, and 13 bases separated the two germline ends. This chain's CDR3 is CSVCRAYCTDTQYF. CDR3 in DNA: TGCAGCGTTTGTAGGGCCTATTGCACAGATACGCAGTATTTT.